Shown below are 21 T cell receptor beta chains from a single sample sequenced in a study of regulatory T cells in long-lasting Graves disease. In building TCR beta libraries, iRepertoire HTBI primers were used together with Arm-PCR of CDR3 regions. TCRdb reprocessed the multiplex PCR reads with MiXCR, giving one entry per CDR3 protein. The sample lists 580,000 or so distinct CDR3 sequences; 15% to 20% were seen once. Time point described: newly diagnosed GD, antithyroid drugs for less than 3 months. Construction of the TCR library relied on RNA isolated from PBMCs. The data were also submitted as part of a second study, on T cells in Graves' hyperthyroidism and ophthalmopathy.

The material sequenced was peripheral blood mononuclear cells (PBMCs), taken at new diagnosis, from a patient treated with antithyroid drugs. These receptors all stem from a young man with Graves disease.

The V call is TRBV27, the J call TRBJ1-5, with 11 nucleotides matching TRBD1. Germline lookup yields CDR1 MNHEY and CDR2 SMNVEV (reference sequence). V shed 3 bases, J shed 8 bases, and the junction held 6 bases outside the gene matches. The CDR3 consists of 15 residues. CDR3 sequence reads: CASSFRTGGAEPQHF. The DNA for the CDR3 is TGTGCCAGCAGTTTCCGGACAGGGGGCGCCGAGCCCCAGCATTTT.

This clonotype appeared a few times. This chain joins TRBV5-8 and TRBJ2-3; D call uncertain. This CDR3 is 16 amino acids long. The germline V gene has CDR1 SGHTS and CDR2 YDEGEE. Trimming took off 0 bases at V and 0 bases at J, with 11 bases between the two ends. The CDR3: CASSLVRRSSTDTQYF. The CDR3 DNA sequence: TGTGCCAGCAGCTTGGTACGGAGATCCAGCACAGATACGCAGTATTTT.

This clonotype was detected a few times. This sequence joins TRBV10-3 and TRBJ2-7; tentative D call: TRBD2 (6 bases). The CDR3 is made up of 12 amino acids. Germline V gives CDR1 ENHRY, CDR2 SYGVKD. V dropped 8 bases and J dropped 7 bases, with 15 bases sitting between them. CDR3 nucleotide sequence: TGTGCCATCGGGCGGGGAGCTGAGGAGCAGTACTTC. It specifies CAIGRGAEEQYF.

For this clonotype: The junction shows a germline mismatch at one end, possibly a read error. The chain uses TRBV30 and TRBJ2-7, with D possibly matching TRBD1 (6 bases). This CDR3 comprises 14 residues. CDR1 and CDR2 from the germline V gene are GTSNPN and SVGIG (reference sequence). CDR3 amino acids: CARSKPGQSYEQYF. CDR3 bases: TGTGCCCGGAGTAAACCCGGACAGTCCTACGAGCAGTACTTC.

This clonotype was found a few times. J is TRBJ2-5 and V is TRBV9, with 7 nucleotides matching TRBD1. V lost 0 bases and J lost 2; bases outside the gene matches: 7. This CDR3 region has 16 residues. Germline V gives CDR1 SGDLS, CDR2 YYNGEE. CDR3 residues: CASSVEGGTVQETQYF. In DNA, the CDR3 is TGTGCCAGCAGCGTAGAGGGTGGGACAGTACAAGAGACCCAGTACTTC. The complete variable domain, with remaining parts taken from reference TRBV9 and TRBJ2-5, reads DSGVTQTPKHLITATGQRVTLRCSPRSGDLSVYWYQQSLDQGLQFLIQYYNGEERAKGNILERFSAQQFPDLHSELNLSSLELGDSALYFCASSVEGGTVQETQYFGPGTRLLVL.

V gene TRBV5-4 combines with J gene TRBJ1-6; perhaps TRBD1 as D (6 bases). The germline V gene encodes CDR1 SGHNT and CDR2 YYREEE (reference sequence). This CDR3 has 17 residues. Trimming removed 0 bases from V and 6 bases from J, with 16 bases in between. The CDR3 loop is CASSLDLAGVSNSPLHF. CDR3 DNA sequence: TGTGCCAGCAGCTTGGATCTGGCAGGGGTTAGTAATTCACCCCTCCACTTT.

In its sample, this clonotype was seen many times. The chain carries TRBV2 and TRBJ2-2, with TRBD2 identical over 10 bases. CDR3 length: 16 amino acids. Germline CDR1 and CDR2: SNHLY and FYNNEI. The V and J ends lost 6 bases and 6 bases, in that order; junction bases with no gene match: 10. This CDR3 reads CASSGTGTSVPGELFF. The CDR3 nucleotides are TGTGCCAGCAGCGGTACCGGGACTAGCGTCCCCGGGGAGCTGTTTTTT.

The sample holds many counts of this clonotype. The chain links TRBV3-1 to TRBJ1-1; no clear D gene. V was pared by 0 bases and J by 5 bases, with 19 bases between. This CDR3 region has 17 residues. Germline V gene lookup returns CDR1 LGHDT and CDR2 YNNKEL (reference sequence). CDR3 sequence: CASSQESRHSRRTEAFF. CDR3 sequence (DNA): TGTGCCAGCAGCCAAGAAAGCCGCCACTCACGGCGGACTGAAGCTTTCTTT.

This clonotype showed up many times. The chain has TRBV27 and TRBJ2-5; a weak D match, TRBD2 (6 bases). Deletions cut 3 bases from V and 2 bases from J, with 19 bases between. The germline V gene has CDR1 MNHEY and CDR2 SMNVEV (reference sequence). The CDR3 is made up of 17 amino acids. DNA of the CDR3: TGTGCCAGCAGTTTGGTACAGTCGGGAGTAGGACAAGAGACCCAGTACTTC. It specifies CASSLVQSGVGQETQYF.

The chain is built from TRBV19 and TRBJ2-2, with D perhaps matching TRBD1 (6 bases). Between the trimmed V and J ends, which lost 10 bases and 6 bases, there was a span of 18 bases. Germline loops: CDR1 LNHDA, CDR2 SQIVND (reference sequence). CDR3 length: 14 residues. The chain's CDR3 is CAIPNEDSAGELFF. CDR3 DNA sequence: TGTGCCATCCCGAACGAGGACAGCGCCGGGGAGCTGTTTTTT.

This clonotype was seen repeatedly, ten times or more. The chain is built from TRBV20-1 and TRBJ2-1; 11 bases agree with TRBD2. The junction had 8 bases not matched to a gene; V was cut back by 6 bases and J by 7 bases. This CDR3 contains 14 residues. CDR1 DFQATT and CDR2 SNEGSKA come from the germline V gene (reference sequence). CDR3 sequence reads: CSARTSGSWNEQFF. For the CDR3, the DNA is TGCAGTGCCAGAACTAGCGGGAGTTGGAATGAGCAGTTCTTC.

This sequence joins TRBV19 and TRBJ1-2, with no clear D. CDR1 and CDR2 (germline): LNHDA, SQIVND (reference sequence). Trimming took 5 bases from V and 0 from J, leaving 10 bases between them. CDR3 length: 14 amino acids. CDR3 residues: CASSPSAANYGYTF. For the CDR3, the DNA is TGTGCCAGTAGTCCTTCGGCAGCTAACTATGGCTACACCTTC.

This clonotype was observed a few times. A much bigger clone sits one base away, suggesting this may be a read error. This rearrangement joins TRBV7-2 to TRBJ2-1; D gene ambiguous. Looked up from germline, CDR1 is SGHTA and CDR2 is FQGNSA. CDR3 length: 15 amino acids. The CDR3 bases are TGTGCCAGCAGCTTGACTCAGAGCTCCTACAGTGAGCAGTTCTTC. It yields the protein CASSLTQSSYSEQFF.

The chain uses TRBV30 and TRBJ2-7; D might be TRBD2 (5 bases). Germline values: CDR1 GTSNPN, CDR2 SVGIG (reference sequence). The CDR3 contains 16 residues. Trimming pared 1 base from V and 2 bases from J, leaving 18 bases between. The CDR3: CAWSDSTSTTTYEQYF. The CDR3 coding sequence is TGTGCCTGGAGTGATTCAACTAGTACAACCACCTACGAGCAGTACTTC.

This clonotype has ten or more counts. The DNA of the CDR3 is TGCGCCAGCAGCTTGGGGCAGGGTGGCGACTACGAGCAGTACTTC. It encodes CASSLGQGGDYEQYF. The V gene is TRBV5-1, the J gene TRBJ2-7, with D maybe TRBD1 (5 bases). Germline CDR1 SGHRS, CDR2 YFSETQ. The CDR3 has 15 amino acids. V lost 0 bases, J lost 3 bases, and 13 bases lay in between.

The chain carries TRBV27 and TRBJ2-7, with 9 bases that match TRBD2. Germline CDR1 is MNHEY and CDR2 is SMNVEV (reference sequence). V gave up 1 base and J gave up 6 bases; unmatched junction bases: 7. This CDR3 is 15 amino acids long. The CDR3 region is CASSLLAGGPREQYF. Here the CDR3 DNA reads TGTGCCAGCAGTTTATTGGCGGGAGGGCCCCGCGAGCAGTACTTC.

This clonotype was observed many times. V is TRBV2 and J is TRBJ2-7; 8 positions agree with TRBD2. After removal of 7 bases from V and 0 bases from J, the junction contained 2 bases not matched to a gene. CDR3 length: 13 amino acids. The germline V gene encodes CDR1 SNHLY and CDR2 FYNNEI. CDR3 bases: TGTGCCAGCATAGCGGGACTCTCCTACGAGCAGTACTTC. This encodes CASIAGLSYEQYF. Drawing the rest from reference TRBV2 and TRBJ2-7, the complete variable domain is EPEVTQTPSHQVTQMGQEVILRCVPISNHLYFYWYRQILGQKVEFLVSFYNNEISEKSEIFDDQFSVERPDGSNFTLKIRSTKLEDSAMYFCASIAGLSYEQYFGPGTRLTVT.

This clonotype has at least ten counts. This chain joins TRBV28 and TRBJ2-5; D is unclear. CDR1 is MDHEN, CDR2 SYDVKM, per germline. The CDR3 sequence is 15 residues long. Trimming stripped 8 bases from V and 5 bases from J, with 21 bases between. The CDR3: CASCIPEGTLETQYF. CDR3 bases: TGTGCCAGCTGTATCCCCGAAGGCACACTGGAGACCCAGTACTTC.

This clonotype was seen a few times. The V call is TRBV5-4, the J call TRBJ2-1; a weak D match, TRBD2 (5 bases). Germline loops: CDR1 SGHNT, CDR2 YYREEE (reference sequence). V was cut by 2 bases and J by 2 bases, with 14 bases left in between. CDR3 length equals 16 residues. This CDR3 is CASSLGSSGPYNEQFF. The CDR3 DNA follows: TGTGCCAGCAGCTTAGGGTCCAGCGGCCCCTACAATGAGCAGTTCTTC.

This clonotype showed up many times. The chain links TRBV20-1 to TRBJ1-2; 9 bases agree with TRBD1. J was trimmed by 5 bases and V by 6 bases; bases with no gene match: 13. CDR1 DFQATT and CDR2 SNEGSKA come from the germline V gene (reference sequence). The CDR3 spans 15 residues. CDR3 sequence reads: CSATPDRGVEYGYTF. The CDR3 bases are TGCAGTGCCACTCCCGACAGGGGGGTGGAGTATGGCTACACCTTC.

This clonotype was recorded a few times. The chain uses TRBV19 and TRBJ2-1; 9 bases are a match to TRBD2. CDR1 is LNHDA and CDR2 is SQIVND in the germline V gene (reference sequence). V lost 6 bases and J lost 6; bases outside the gene matches: 12. The CDR3 is 16 amino acids. DNA for the CDR3: TGTGCCAGTAGCCCTTTGGGTAGCGGGAGTCCCAATGAGCAGTTCTTC. It yields the protein CASSPLGSGSPNEQFF.